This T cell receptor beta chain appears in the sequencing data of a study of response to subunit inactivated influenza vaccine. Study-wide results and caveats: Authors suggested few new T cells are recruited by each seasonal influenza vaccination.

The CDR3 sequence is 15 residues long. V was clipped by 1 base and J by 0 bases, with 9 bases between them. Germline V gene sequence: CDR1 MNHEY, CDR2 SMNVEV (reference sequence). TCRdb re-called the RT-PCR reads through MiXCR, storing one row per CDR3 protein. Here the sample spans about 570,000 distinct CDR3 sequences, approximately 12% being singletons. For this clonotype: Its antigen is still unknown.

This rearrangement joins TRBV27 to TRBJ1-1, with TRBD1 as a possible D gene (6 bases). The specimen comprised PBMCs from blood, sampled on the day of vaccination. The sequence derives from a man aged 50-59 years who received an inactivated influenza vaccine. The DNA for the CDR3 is TGTGCCAGCAGTTTATTAGGGGGGCTGAACACTGAAGCTTTCTTT. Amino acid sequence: CASSLLGGLNTEAFF.